The count of the clone carrying this T cell receptor (beta chain) is one. This CDR3 is 15 amino acids long. The germline V gene encodes CDR1 MNHEY and CDR2 SVGAGI. Trimming left V 4 bases short and J 2 bases short, with 15 bases between. The data were obtained in a study of blood T cell repertoires in COVID-19. Enrollment of patients from Seattle took place during active infection, with longitudinal follow-up. TCRdb's copy holds only in-frame clones and misses some; the assay was immunoSEQ multiplex PCR. The sample gives 250,000 to 350,000 clones, more than 65% of which show up once; about 15% is in the top ten.

The clonotype comes from a person aged 70 to 85 with COVID-19, enrolled during active disease. The gene calls are TRBV6-5 and TRBJ2-7; TRBD1 is a possible D gene (6 bases). Sequencing was performed on peripheral blood. CDR3: CASSFQPTGTYEQYF. The CDR3 DNA sequence: TGTGCCAGCAGTTTCCAACCGACAGGAACCTACGAGCAGTACTTC.